Listed below are T cell receptor beta chains from one sample, sequenced in a study of CD8 T cells in Susac syndrome. Via MiXCR, TCRdb re-called the immunoSEQ multiplex PCR reads, giving one row per CDR3 protein. The sample has roughly 180,000 distinct CDR3 sequences; roughly 94% are singletons. Sample: CD4+ T cells from PBMCs. The source is a human donor with Susac syndrome. Both conserved end residues are part of each CDR3. D genes are given only for firm matches. Rows may omit the clone size; those that give it use once, few, many or a size class.

d_call	j_call	clone_size	cdr3_length	v_call	cdr3_nt	cdr3_aa
NA	TRBJ2-1	NA	15	TRBV28	TGTGCCAGCAGCAATAGCGACGGATTCTACAATGAGCAGTTCTTC	CASSNSDGFYNEQFF
TRBD1	TRBJ1-1	NA	13	TRBV15	TGTGCCACCAGCAGAGGTTACAGGGGGGAAGCTTTCTTT	CATSRGYRGEAFF
NA	TRBJ2-5	once	12	TRBV20-1	TGCAGTGATGAGATAGGGCCAGAGACCCAGTACTTC	CSDEIGPETQYF
NA	TRBJ2-1	NA	16	TRBV18	TGTGCCAGCTCACCTTTCAGGGTGGCGGTCTACAATGAGCAGTTCTTC	CASSPFRVAVYNEQFF
TRBD2	TRBJ2-1	NA	16	TRBV30	TGTGCCTGGAGTGGATTAGCGGGAGAATCCTACAATGAGCAGTTCTTC	CAWSGLAGESYNEQFF
NA	TRBJ2-5	NA	15	TRBV28	TGTGCCAGCAGTTTAAGTAGTGGGCAATGGGCGACCCAGTACTTC	CASSLSSGQWATQYF
NA	TRBJ1-5	NA	13	TRBV12-3/TRBV12-4	TGTGCCAGCAGTTTACGTGAGAATCAGCCCCAGCATTTT	CASSLRENQPQHF
TRBD2	TRBJ2-7	NA	15	TRBV11-2	TGTGCCAGCAGCTCCTGGCCTAGCGGGAACTACGAGCAGTACTTC	CASSSWPSGNYEQYF
NA	TRBJ2-7	NA	13	TRBV6-6	TGTGCCAGCAGTTACTCGACGGGCAACGAGCAGTACTTC	CASSYSTGNEQYF
NA	TRBJ1-3	NA	15	TRBV2	TGTGCCAGCAGTTGGACAGTCGTTTCTGGAAACACCATATATTTT	CASSWTVVSGNTIYF
TRBD1	TRBJ2-7	NA	15	TRBV25-1	TGTGCCAGCAGTGAATCGAGACAGGGGGCTGGTGAGCAGTACTTC	CASSESRQGAGEQYF
TRBD1	TRBJ2-1	NA	15	TRBV6-5	TGTGCCAGCAGATCCGGGACAGGGGCTTACAATGAGCAGTTCTTC	CASRSGTGAYNEQFF
NA	TRBJ1-3	NA	18	TRBV7-9	TGTGCCAGCAGCCCCCGTTTGACAACTCTTAGCTCTGGAAACACCATATATTTT	CASSPRLTTLSSGNTIYF
NA	TRBJ1-1	NA	12	TRBV28	TGTGCCAGCAGTTCAATTCCACTTGAAGCTTTCTTT	CASSSIPLEAFF
TRBD1	TRBJ1-2	NA	13	TRBV4-1	TGCGCCAGCAGCGCCGGGACAGGGAATGGCTACACCTTC	CASSAGTGNGYTF
NA	TRBJ1-5	NA	13	TRBV30	TGTGCCTGGAGTAACCAGGGCTATCAGCCCCAGCATTTT	CAWSNQGYQPQHF
NA	TRBJ2-1	NA	14	TRBV19	TGTGCCAGTAGGGGATCTGGGGGGTGGAATGAGCAGTTCTTC	CASRGSGGWNEQFF
NA	TRBJ2-3	NA	12	TRBV20-1	TGCAGTGCTAGGCAGGGGCCGGATACGCAGTATTTT	CSARQGPDTQYF
NA	TRBJ2-6	NA	18	TRBV6-2/TRBV6-3	TGTGCCACTACAATCATGGCCCCTAACAGGGAGGGGGCCAACGTCCTGACTTTC	CATTIMAPNREGANVLTF
NA	TRBJ1-5	NA	16	TRBV20-1	TGCAGTGCTAGAGATGGGGGGGCAGGGCTGGGACAGCCCCAGCATTTT	CSARDGGAGLGQPQHF
TRBD2	TRBJ2-1	once	14	TRBV3-1	TGTGCCAGCAGCTTAGCGGGGGTGAAGCTTGAGCAGTTCTTC	CASSLAGVKLEQFF
NA	TRBJ1-1	NA	14	TRBV5-6	TGTGCCAGCAGCTTAGGGAGTCCAGCCACTGAAGCTTTCTTT	CASSLGSPATEAFF
NA	TRBJ2-2	NA	15	TRBV5-1	TGCGCCAGCAGCCTCAGGGAGGTCAGCACCGGGGAGCTGTTTTTT	CASSLREVSTGELFF
TRBD2	TRBJ2-1	NA	16	TRBV15	TGTGCCACCAGCACCAGGACTAGCGGGGGGCCCAATGAGCAGTTCTTC	CATSTRTSGGPNEQFF
TRBD1	TRBJ1-2	NA	13	TRBV2	TGTGCCAGCAGGACCGGGACAGGGGATGGCTACACCTTC	CASRTGTGDGYTF
TRBD2	TRBJ2-1	few	14	TRBV5-4	TGTGCCAGCTCCGGGACTAGCGGCTACAATGAGCAGTTCTTC	CASSGTSGYNEQFF
NA	TRBJ2-7	few	14	TRBV28	TGTGCCAGCAGTTTAGGGACATCAAGCTACGAGCAGTACTTC	CASSLGTSSYEQYF
NA	TRBJ2-1	NA	14	TRBV4-2	TGTGCCAGCAGCCAAGGTCAGGAAAACAATGAGCAGTTCTTC	CASSQGQENNEQFF
NA	TRBJ1-1	NA	13	TRBV6-5	TGTGCCAGCAGGGTTTCCTTGAACACTGAAGCTTTCTTT	CASRVSLNTEAFF
NA	TRBJ1-5	NA	12	TRBV28	TGTGCCAGCAACAGGCCCAATCAGCCCCAGCATTTT	CASNRPNQPQHF
NA	TRBJ1-1	NA	13	TRBV29-1	TGCAGCGTTGTAAAGGGGTTCAACGCTGAAGCTTTCTTT	CSVVKGFNAEAFF
NA	TRBJ2-7	NA	13	TRBV20-1	TGCAGTCCAGGACCGGTAGCGTACCACGAGCAGTACTTC	CSPGPVAYHEQYF
TRBD2	TRBJ2-7	NA	16	TRBV12-3/TRBV12-4	TGTGCCAGCAGTCCTTCCAGGCTAGCGGGCCTCTACGAGCAGTACTTC	CASSPSRLAGLYEQYF
TRBD2	TRBJ2-1	once	16	TRBV19	TGTGCCAGTAGTACAAGGGGACTAGCGGGGGCCAGTGAGCAGTTCTTC	CASSTRGLAGASEQFF
NA	TRBJ2-5	few	14	TRBV18	TGTGCCAGCTCACCCCGTGGAAGCCAAGAGACCCAGTACTTC	CASSPRGSQETQYF
TRBD1	TRBJ1-5	NA	14	TRBV6-5	TGTGCCAGCAGTTCTACAGGGGGAAGTCAGCCCCAGCATTTT	CASSSTGGSQPQHF
TRBD1	TRBJ1-4	NA	14	TRBV6-5	TGTGCCAGCAGTTACGGACAGGGGAGGCGCAAACTGTTTTTT	CASSYGQGRRKLFF
NA	TRBJ2-3	NA	15	TRBV20-1	TGCAGTGCTATAAGAGCGCGGGAAGGCACAGATACGCAGTATTTT	CSAIRAREGTDTQYF
NA	TRBJ2-7	NA	14	TRBV20-1	TGCAGTGCTTCGGGACATCCAAACTCCTACGAGCAGTACTTC	CSASGHPNSYEQYF
NA	TRBJ1-2	NA	15	TRBV29-1	TGCAGCGTTGAAGATATCAGGGATATTAACTATGGCTACACCTTC	CSVEDIRDINYGYTF
NA	TRBJ2-7	NA	11	TRBV29-1	TGCAGCGTTGAAGTTTCCTACGAGCAGTACTTC	CSVEVSYEQYF
NA	TRBJ2-7	once	11	TRBV7-9	TGTGCCGGGGGTTTGCCCTACGAGCAGTACTTC	CAGGLPYEQYF
NA	TRBJ2-3	NA	16	TRBV20-1	TGCAGTGCTAGAGATATGGGGGGCCGCTCCCCAGATACGCAGTATTTT	CSARDMGGRSPDTQYF
NA	TRBJ2-1	NA	18	TRBV7-2	TGTGCCAGCAGCTTAGGGCGGGCTGCGGGCCCTTCCTACAATGAGCAGTTCTTC	CASSLGRAAGPSYNEQFF
TRBD1	TRBJ2-1	NA	13	TRBV12-3/TRBV12-4	TGTGCCAGCAGCCCGGGACAGGGCAGTGAGCAGTTCTTC	CASSPGQGSEQFF
NA	TRBJ1-5	NA	16	TRBV28	TGTGCCAGCAGTTTCGCCCGGGGGTCGAGCAATCAGCCCCAGCATTTT	CASSFARGSSNQPQHF
TRBD2	TRBJ2-7	NA	14	TRBV29-1	TGCAGCGTTCCCCACAGCGGGAGACCGGCCGAGCAGTACTTC	CSVPHSGRPAEQYF
TRBD1	TRBJ2-1	NA	14	TRBV29-1	TGCAGCGTTAGACAGGGGGCGGCATACAATGAGCAGTTCTTC	CSVRQGAAYNEQFF
NA	TRBJ1-2	NA	13	TRBV7-2	TGTGCCAGCAGCTCCAACTCTAACTATGGCTACACCTTC	CASSSNSNYGYTF